This entry concerns a single TCR beta chain. A much larger clone lies one base from this, so it may be a read error. Patients underwent thyroid surgery, and none had received any treatment before it. TCRdb reprocessed the PCR reads using MiXCR. The sample lists 40,000 to 50,000 clones, about 12% seen once, with around 9% in the top ten. This entry comes from a study of metastatic and nonmetastatic thyroid tumors. Germline V CDR1 and CDR2: SGDLS, YYNGEE. This CDR3 spans 15 amino acids. Sequencing used blood. The chain uses TRBV9 and TRBJ1-5; D might be TRBD1 (5 bases). This TCR was recovered from a male donor with papillary thyroid cancer or a benign thyroid nodule (not recorded which). Some clones in this sample may be carry-over from other donors' samples. For the CDR3, the DNA is TGTGCCAGCAGCGTAGAGGGGAGGTTCGACCAGCCCCGGCATTTT. Translated: CASSVEGRFDQPRHF.